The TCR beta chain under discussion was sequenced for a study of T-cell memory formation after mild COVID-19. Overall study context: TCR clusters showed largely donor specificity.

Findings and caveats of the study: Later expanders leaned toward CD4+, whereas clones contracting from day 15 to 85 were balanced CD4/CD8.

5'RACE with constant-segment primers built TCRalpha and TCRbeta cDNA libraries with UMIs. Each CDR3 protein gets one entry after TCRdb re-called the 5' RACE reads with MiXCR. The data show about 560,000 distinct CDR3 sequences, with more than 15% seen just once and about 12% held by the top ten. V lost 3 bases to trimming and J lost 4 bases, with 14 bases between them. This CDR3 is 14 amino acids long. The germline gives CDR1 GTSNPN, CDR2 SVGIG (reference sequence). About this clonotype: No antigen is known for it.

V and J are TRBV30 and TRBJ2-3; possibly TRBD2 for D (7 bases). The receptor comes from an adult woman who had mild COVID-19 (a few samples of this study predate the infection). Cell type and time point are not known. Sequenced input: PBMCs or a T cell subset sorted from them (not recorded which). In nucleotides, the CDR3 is TGTGCCTGGAGCCAAGGGGGGGAGGCAGATACGCAGTATTTT. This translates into CAWSQGGEADTQYF. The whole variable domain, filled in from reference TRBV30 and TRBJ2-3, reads SQTIHQWPATLVQPVGSPLSLECTVEGTSNPNLYWYRQAAGRGLQLLFYSVGIGQISSEVPQNLSASRPQDRQFILSSKKLLLSDSGFYLCAWSQGGEADTQYFGPGTRLTVL.